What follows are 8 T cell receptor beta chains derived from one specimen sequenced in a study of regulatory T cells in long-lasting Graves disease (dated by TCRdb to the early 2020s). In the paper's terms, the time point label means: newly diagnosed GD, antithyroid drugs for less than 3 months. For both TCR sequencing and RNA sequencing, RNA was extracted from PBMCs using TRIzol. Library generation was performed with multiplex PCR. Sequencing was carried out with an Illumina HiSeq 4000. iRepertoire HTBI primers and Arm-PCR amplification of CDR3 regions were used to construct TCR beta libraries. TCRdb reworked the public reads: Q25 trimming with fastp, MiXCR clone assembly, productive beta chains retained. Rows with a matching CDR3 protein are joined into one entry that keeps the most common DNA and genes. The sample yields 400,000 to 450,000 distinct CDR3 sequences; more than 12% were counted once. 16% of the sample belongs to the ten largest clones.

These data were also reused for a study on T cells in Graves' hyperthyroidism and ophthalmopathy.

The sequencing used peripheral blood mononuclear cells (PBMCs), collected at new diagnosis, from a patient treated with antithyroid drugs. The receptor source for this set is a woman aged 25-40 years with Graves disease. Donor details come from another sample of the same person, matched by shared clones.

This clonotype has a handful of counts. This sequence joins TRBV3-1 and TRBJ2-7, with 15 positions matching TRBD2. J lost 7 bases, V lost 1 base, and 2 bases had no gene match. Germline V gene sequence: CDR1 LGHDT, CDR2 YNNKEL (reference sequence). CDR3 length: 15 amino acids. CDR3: CASSQAGTSGGEQYF. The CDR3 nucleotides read TGTGCCAGCAGCCAAGCCGGGACTAGCGGGGGGGAGCAGTACTTC.

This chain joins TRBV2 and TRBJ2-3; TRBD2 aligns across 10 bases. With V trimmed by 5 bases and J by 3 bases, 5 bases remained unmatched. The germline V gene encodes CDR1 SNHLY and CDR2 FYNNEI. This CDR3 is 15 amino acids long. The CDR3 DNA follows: TGTGCCAGCAGTTCAGCGGGAGGGCCGACAGATACGCAGTATTTT. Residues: CASSSAGGPTDTQYF.

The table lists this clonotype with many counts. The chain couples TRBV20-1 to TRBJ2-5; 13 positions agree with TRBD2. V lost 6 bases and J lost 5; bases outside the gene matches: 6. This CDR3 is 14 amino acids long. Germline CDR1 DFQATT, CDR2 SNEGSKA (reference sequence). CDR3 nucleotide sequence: TGCAGTGCCACTAGCGGGAGGGCCTTGGAGACCCAGTACTTC. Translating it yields CSATSGRALETQYF.

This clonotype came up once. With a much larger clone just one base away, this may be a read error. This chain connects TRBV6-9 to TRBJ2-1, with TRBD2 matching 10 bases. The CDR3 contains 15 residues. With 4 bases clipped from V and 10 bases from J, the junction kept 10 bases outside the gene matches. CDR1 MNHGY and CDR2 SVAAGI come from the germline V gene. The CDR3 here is CASSSLLAGPGEQFF. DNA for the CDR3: TGTGCCAGCAGTTCACTACTAGCGGGACCGGGAGAGCAGTTCTTC.

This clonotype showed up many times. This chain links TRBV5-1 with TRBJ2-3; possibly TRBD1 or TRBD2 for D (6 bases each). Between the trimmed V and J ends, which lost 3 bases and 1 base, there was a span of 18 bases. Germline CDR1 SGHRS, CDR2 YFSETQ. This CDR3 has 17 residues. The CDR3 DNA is TGCGCCAGCAGCTCGGGAGCCGGGACATTTGGCACAGATACGCAGTATTTT. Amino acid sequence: CASSSGAGTFGTDTQYF.

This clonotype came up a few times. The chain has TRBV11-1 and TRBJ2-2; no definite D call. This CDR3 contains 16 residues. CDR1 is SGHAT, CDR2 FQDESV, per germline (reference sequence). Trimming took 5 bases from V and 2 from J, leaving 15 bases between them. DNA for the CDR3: TGTGCCAGCAGCCTACGCCGTAGCATAAACACCGGGGAGCTGTTTTTT. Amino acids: CASSLRRSINTGELFF.

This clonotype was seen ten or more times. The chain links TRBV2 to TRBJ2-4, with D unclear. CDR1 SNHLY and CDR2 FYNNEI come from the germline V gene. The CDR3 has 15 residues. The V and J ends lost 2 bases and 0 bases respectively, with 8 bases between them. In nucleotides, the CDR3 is TGTGCCAGCAGTGAAAACGAGGTAGCCAAAAACATTCAGTACTTC. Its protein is CASSENEVAKNIQYF.

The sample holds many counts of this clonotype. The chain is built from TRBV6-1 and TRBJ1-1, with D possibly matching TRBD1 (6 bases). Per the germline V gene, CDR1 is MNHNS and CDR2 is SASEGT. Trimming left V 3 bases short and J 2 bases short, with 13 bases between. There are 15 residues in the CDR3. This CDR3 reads CASSDYGQPNTEAFF. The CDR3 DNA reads TGTGCCAGCAGTGACTACGGACAGCCAAACACTGAAGCTTTCTTT.